The next 30 T cell receptor beta chains were all read from a single sample in a study of OX40 agonist ivuxolimab in advanced cancers. Assay: immunoSEQ multiplex PCR; the TCRdb copy retains only in-frame clones and omits some. This repertoire shows fewer than 50,000 clones, 80% to 90% found once; its top ten account for about 0.6%. This specimen was CD4+ or CD8+ T cells sorted from blood, taken in a trial of the OX40 agonist ivuxolimab. All receptors come from an adult with an advanced solid tumor such as melanoma, head and neck, liver or kidney cancer.

This chain connects TRBV19 to TRBJ2-3; unclear D gene. Looked up from germline, CDR1 is LNHDA and CDR2 is SQIVND (reference sequence). The CDR3 spans 15 residues. Between the trimmed V and J ends, which lost 6 bases and 1 base, there was a span of 14 bases. CDR3 amino acids: CASSQTRPGTDTQYF. DNA of the CDR3: TGTGCCAGTAGCCAAACCCGGCCGGGCACAGATACGCAGTATTTT.

This clone has just a few counts. The chain links TRBV2 to TRBJ1-5; TRBD1 aligns across 9 bases. The CDR3 extends over 14 amino acids. The trim removed 6 bases at V and 6 bases at J, leaving 6 bases unmatched. Germline assignment: CDR1 SNHLY and CDR2 FYNNEI. The chain's CDR3 is CASRPGQGVQPQHF. For the CDR3, the DNA is TGTGCCAGCAGACCGGGACAGGGTGTTCAGCCCCAGCATTTT.

This sequence joins TRBV11-3 and TRBJ2-5; D tentatively reads TRBD1 or TRBD2 (6 bases each). Germline values: CDR1 SGHNT, CDR2 YENEEA. The V and J ends lost 1 base and 4 bases respectively, with 10 bases between them. The CDR3 spans 14 residues. The CDR3 nucleotides read TGTGCCAGCAGCTTAGTCGGGGGCCGAGAGACCCAGTACTTC. Translation gives CASSLVGGRETQYF.

The chain joins TRBV7-2 to TRBJ2-5; maybe TRBD2 (5 bases). The DNA end lines up better with TRBJ2-7; the J call may be wrong. The CDR3 is 14 residues long. CDR1 and CDR2 (germline): SGHTA, FQGNSA. The CDR3 region is CASSLFSAAGEQYF. The CDR3 DNA is TGTGCCAGCAGCTTATTTAGCGCAGCTGGCGAGCAGTACTTC.

V and J are TRBV5-1 and TRBJ2-7, with D possibly being TRBD1 (6 bases). Trimming removed 2 bases from V and 4 bases from J, with 13 bases in between. Germline V gene data show CDR1 as SGHRS and CDR2 as YFSETQ. The length of the CDR3 is 14 residues. CDR3: CASSFLGATYEQYF. As DNA, the CDR3 is TGCGCCAGCAGCTTTTTGGGGGCGACTTACGAGCAGTACTTC.

The rearrangement links TRBV7-2 to TRBJ2-3; 8 bases are shared with TRBD1. Per germline, CDR1 SGHTA and CDR2 FQGNSA. This CDR3 comprises 15 residues. With V trimmed by 5 bases and J by 0 bases, 4 bases remained unmatched. The CDR3 DNA sequence: TGTGCCAGCAGCACTTGGACAGGGAGCACAGATACGCAGTATTTT. This encodes CASSTWTGSTDTQYF.

The chain combines TRBV7-9 with TRBJ2-5; 7 nucleotides match TRBD2. Germline loops: CDR1 SEHNR, CDR2 FQNEAQ (reference sequence). V lost 6 bases to trimming and J lost 4 bases; unmatched junction nucleotides: 2. This CDR3 contains 12 residues. CDR3 region: CASSSGGETQYF. CDR3 in DNA: TGTGCCAGCAGTTCGGGGGGAGAGACCCAGTACTTC.

This clone was seen only a few times. The rearrangement links TRBV4-2 to TRBJ2-7; 8 positions match TRBD1. Unmatched junction bases numbered 4, after V lost 5 bases and J lost 7 bases. The germline gives CDR1 LGHNA, CDR2 YNFKEQ. The CDR3 has 12 amino acids. The DNA for the CDR3 is TGTGCCAGCAGCGTCAGGGGGCAGGAGCAGTACTTC. Translating it yields CASSVRGQEQYF.

This rearrangement joins TRBV7-2 to TRBJ1-1; 11 positions agree with TRBD1. After removal of 5 bases from V and 11 bases from J, the junction contained 7 bases not matched to a gene. This CDR3 spans 13 amino acids. Germline loops: CDR1 SGHTA, CDR2 FQGNSA. The CDR3 loop reads CASSDRTGGLAFF. In DNA form, the CDR3 reads TGTGCCAGCAGCGACCGGACAGGGGGCTTGGCTTTCTTT.

J is TRBJ2-3 and V is TRBV5-1, with no clear D. Germline V gene lookup returns CDR1 SGHRS and CDR2 YFSETQ. Trimming stripped 0 bases from V and 5 bases from J, with 1 base between. The CDR3 has 11 residues. The CDR3 loop is CASSLEDTQYF. CDR3 DNA: TGCGCCAGCAGCTTGGAAGATACGCAGTATTTT.

V gene TRBV5-1 combines with J gene TRBJ2-6, with no clear D. There are 15 residues in the CDR3. Trimming cost V 0 bases and J 0 bases, with 4 bases left between them. Per the germline V gene, CDR1 is SGHRS and CDR2 is YFSETQ. The CDR3 protein is CASSLEVSGANVLTF. CDR3 in DNA: TGCGCCAGCAGCTTGGAGGTCTCTGGGGCCAACGTCCTGACTTTC. Based on the CDR3 plus reference TRBV5-1 and TRBJ2-6, the full variable domain is KAGVTQTPRYLIKTRGQQVTLSCSPISGHRSVSWYQQTPGQGLQFLFEYFSETQRNKGNFPGRFSGRQFSNSRSEMNVSTLELGDSALYLCASSLEVSGANVLTFGAGSRLTVL.

J is TRBJ2-7 and V is TRBV7-8, with TRBD2 matching 10 bases. This CDR3 has 16 amino acids. CDR1 and CDR2 from the germline V gene are SGHVS and FQNEAQ. Losses at the gene ends were 5 bases for V and 7 bases for J; bases not matched to a gene: 14. CDR3 residues: CASSPLAGATGAEQYF. DNA for the CDR3: TGTGCCAGCAGCCCTCTAGCGGGGGCTACCGGAGCGGAGCAGTACTTC.

The chain combines TRBV7-2 with TRBJ2-3, with 7 nucleotides matching TRBD2. Per the germline V gene, CDR1 is SGHTA and CDR2 is FQGNSA. V was pared by 5 bases and J by 5 bases, with 16 bases of the junction left unmatched. CDR3 size: 17 residues. The CDR3 DNA is TGTGCCAGCAGCCTGCTCGGGCTAGCGGAGGTTCAAGATACGCAGTATTTT. Encoded protein: CASSLLGLAEVQDTQYF.

This clone was detected a few times. The rearrangement joins TRBV2 to TRBJ1-2; TRBD1 is a possible D gene (5 bases). V was pared by 4 bases and J by 0 bases, with 12 bases between. The CDR3 has 15 amino acids. Germline V gene sequence: CDR1 SNHLY, CDR2 FYNNEI. The CDR3 sequence: CASSASDTSNYGYTF. CDR3 sequence (DNA): TGTGCCAGCAGTGCTTCGGACACCTCTAACTATGGCTACACCTTC.

The rearrangement links TRBV9 to TRBJ2-1; 11 bases are shared with TRBD2. The CDR3 consists of 16 residues. The V segment lost 4 bases and the J segment 3 bases; nucleotides outside the gene matches: 6. Germline CDR1 and CDR2: SGDLS and YYNGEE. In DNA form, the CDR3 reads TGTGCCAGCAGCCCTCGACTAGCGGGGAGCTACAATGAGCAGTTCTTC. Translating it yields CASSPRLAGSYNEQFF.

This chain links TRBV11-2 with TRBJ1-3; D ambiguous. Looked up from germline, CDR1 is SGHAT and CDR2 is FQNNGV. Trimming took off 1 base at V and 0 bases at J, with 10 bases between the two ends. The CDR3 length is 16 residues. The CDR3 DNA reads as TGTGCCAGCAGCTTAGGAACCCTCTACTCTGGAAACACCATATATTTT. This gives the protein CASSLGTLYSGNTIYF.

This clone was seen once. CDR3 nucleotides: TGTGCCAGCAGTTTGGTAAGGGGGCGCGGGGACACTGAAGCTTTCTTT. Translated: CASSLVRGRGDTEAFF. The chain carries TRBV27 and TRBJ1-1; TRBD1 matches 7 bases. Unmatched junction bases numbered 10, after V lost 3 bases and J lost 3 bases. CDR1 is MNHEY and CDR2 is SMNVEV in the germline V gene (reference sequence). This CDR3 comprises 16 residues.

This chain joins TRBV18 and TRBJ2-5; D unresolved. Germline CDR1 is KGHSH and CDR2 is LQKENI. V was trimmed by 1 base and J by 2 bases, leaving 14 bases between them. The CDR3 has 16 residues. The CDR3 DNA reads as TGTGCCAGCTCACCACTTTCCCCCACCCAACAAGAGACCCAGTACTTC. This encodes CASSPLSPTQQETQYF. Full variable domain (outside the CDR3, taken from reference TRBV18 and TRBJ2-5): NAGVMQNPRHLVRRRGQEARLRCSPMKGHSHVYWYRQLPEEGLKFMVYLQKENIIDESGMPKERFSAEFPKEGPSILRIQQVVRGDSAAYFCASSPLSPTQQETQYFGPGTRLLVL.

CDR3 sequence: CASSSMGADTQYF. Written as DNA, the CDR3 is TGCGCCAGCAGCTCGATGGGAGCAGATACGCAGTATTTT. The rearrangement uses TRBV5-1 and TRBJ2-3, with D possibly TRBD2 on 5 matching bases. V was shortened by 3 bases and J by 4 bases, with 9 bases between the two germline ends. Germline V gene lookup returns CDR1 SGHRS and CDR2 YFSETQ. This CDR3 spans 13 amino acids.

The chain joins TRBV11-3 to TRBJ2-1; D possibly uses TRBD1 or TRBD2 (5 bases each). Looked up from germline, CDR1 is SGHNT and CDR2 is YENEEA. The CDR3 length is 15 residues. V dropped 1 base and J dropped 1 base, with 8 bases sitting between them. Here the CDR3 reads CASSLAGTSYNEQFF. The CDR3 DNA is TGTGCCAGCAGCTTAGCTGGGACGTCCTACAATGAGCAGTTCTTC.

J is TRBJ2-5 and V is TRBV18; 7 positions match TRBD1. The DNA matches TRBJ2-7 better at its end, which makes the J call doubtful. The CDR3 is 15 residues long. The germline V gene has CDR1 KGHSH and CDR2 LQKENI. The CDR3 protein is CASSPDTNRGLEQYF. The CDR3 region has the DNA TGTGCCAGCTCACCAGATACCAACAGGGGCCTCGAGCAGTACTTC.

V and J are TRBV5-1 and TRBJ2-1; the match to TRBD2 covers 8 bases. J lost 6 bases, V lost 0 bases, and 2 bases had no gene match. The CDR3 covers 14 residues. The germline gives CDR1 SGHRS, CDR2 YFSETQ. CDR3 amino acids: CASSLARGGNEQFF. The DNA for the CDR3 is TGCGCCAGCAGCTTGGCCCGGGGGGGCAATGAGCAGTTCTTC.

The V call is TRBV11-1, the J call TRBJ2-7; D might be TRBD1 (6 bases). Germline V gene lookup returns CDR1 SGHAT and CDR2 FQDESV (reference sequence). V was shortened by 1 base and J by 0 bases, with 13 bases between the two germline ends. The length of the CDR3 is 16 residues. CDR3 sequence: CASSLGSGQSSYEQYF. The CDR3 DNA follows: TGTGCCAGCAGCTTAGGGTCCGGACAGAGCTCCTACGAGCAGTACTTC. Drawing the rest from reference TRBV11-1 and TRBJ2-7, the complete variable domain is EAEVAQSPRYKITEKSQAVAFWCDPISGHATLYWYRQILGQGPELLVQFQDESVVDDSQLPKDRFSAERLKGVDSTLKIQPAELGDSAMYLCASSLGSGQSSYEQYFGPGTRLTVT.

The rearrangement joins TRBV6-1 to TRBJ1-6; tentatively, D is TRBD1 (5 bases). CDR1 is MNHNS, CDR2 SASEGT, per germline. This CDR3 region has 15 residues. The ends were cut back, 4 bases at V and 4 bases at J, with 11 bases in the middle. CDR3 loop: CASSVTAVYNSPLHF. The CDR3 coding sequence is TGTGCCAGCAGTGTGACAGCGGTTTATAATTCACCCCTCCACTTT.

The rearrangement joins TRBV9 to TRBJ2-3, with 10 bases lining up with TRBD2. The ends lost 0 bases at V and 2 bases at J; junction bases unmatched: 12. The length of the CDR3 is 19 residues. Germline V gene lookup returns CDR1 SGDLS and CDR2 YYNGEE. CDR3 amino acids: CASSVEGRASGGITDTQYF. CDR3 nucleotide sequence: TGTGCCAGCAGCGTAGAGGGCCGGGCTAGCGGGGGCATCACAGATACGCAGTATTTT.

The rearrangement links TRBV9 to TRBJ2-1; the D gene is possibly TRBD2 (6 bases). V lost 4 bases, J lost 8 bases, and 19 bases lay in between. CDR3 size: 15 residues. Germline loops: CDR1 SGDLS, CDR2 YYNGEE. CDR3 coding DNA: TGTGCCAGCAGCTTGGGTAGCGGCACGTATGATGAGCAGTTCTTC. Translated: CASSLGSGTYDEQFF.

The CDR3 loop reads CASSISGGAHNEQFF. The CDR3, as DNA: TGTGCCAGTAGTATTAGCGGGGGGGCCCACAATGAGCAGTTCTTC. The chain has TRBV19 and TRBJ2-1, with 11 positions matching TRBD2. In germline, CDR1 is LNHDA, CDR2 SQIVND (reference sequence). J gave up 5 bases and V 3 bases, and 3 bases lay outside the gene matches. This CDR3 spans 15 amino acids. The variable domain in full, completed from reference TRBV19 and TRBJ2-1, reads DGGITQSPKYLFRKEGQNVTLSCEQNLNHDAMYWYRQDPGQGLRLIYYSQIVNDFQKGDIAEGYSVSREKKESFPLTVTSAQKNPTAFYLCASSISGGAHNEQFFGPGTRLTVL.

V gene TRBV5-4 combines with J gene TRBJ1-1, with D possibly being TRBD1 (6 bases). Germline lookup yields CDR1 SGHNT and CDR2 YYREEE (reference sequence). Trimming left V 8 bases short and J 5 bases short, with 16 bases between. The CDR3 length is 13 residues. The CDR3 spells CASLLRGRTEAFF. Here the CDR3 DNA reads TGTGCCAGTCTCCTCAGGGGCCGAACTGAAGCTTTCTTT.

The chain links TRBV30 to TRBJ1-3; TRBD1 matches 7 bases. Per the germline V gene, CDR1 is GTSNPN and CDR2 is SVGIG (reference sequence). V gave up 1 base and J gave up 4 bases; unmatched junction bases: 10. The CDR3 runs 16 residues. The CDR3 sequence: CAWSGPNRGLGNTIYF. The CDR3 DNA reads TGTGCCTGGAGTGGACCCAACAGGGGATTAGGAAACACCATATATTTT. Filled out from reference TRBV30 and TRBJ1-3, the complete variable domain reads SQTIHQWPATLVQPVGSPLSLECTVEGTSNPNLYWYRQAAGRGLQLLFYSVGIGQISSEVPQNLSASRPQDRQFILSSKKLLLSDSGFYLCAWSGPNRGLGNTIYFGEGSWLTVV.

This sequence joins TRBV4-1 and TRBJ1-2; 7 bases are shared with TRBD1. Per germline, CDR1 MGHRA and CDR2 YSYEKL. CDR3 length: 13 amino acids. After removal of 4 bases from V and 4 bases from J, the junction contained 3 bases not matched to a gene. The CDR3 DNA sequence: TGCGCCAGCAGCCTCCGGGACAGCTATGGCTACACCTTC. This codes for CASSLRDSYGYTF.